The 5 T cell receptor beta chains below all came from one sample that was sequenced in a study of T-cell memory formation after mild COVID-19. MiXCR, applied by TCRdb to the 5' RACE reads, yields one record per CDR3 protein. The sample holds approximately 400,000 distinct CDR3 sequences, roughly 18% seen once. Sequencing used PBMCs or a T cell subset sorted from them (not recorded which). The receptors come from a man between 18 and 29 years old who had mild COVID-19 (a few samples of this study predate the infection). Cell type and time point are not known.

V is TRBV4-3 and J is TRBJ2-1; TRBD2 matches 14 bases. The germline gives CDR1 LGHNA, CDR2 YSLEER. V dropped 6 bases and J dropped 10; count of bases not matched to a gene: 8. This CDR3 is 15 amino acids long. The CDR3 here is CASREGLAGAGEQFF. CDR3 nucleotide sequence: TGCGCCAGCAGAGAGGGACTAGCGGGGGCGGGGGAGCAGTTCTTC.

This clonotype was observed many times. J is TRBJ2-1 and V is TRBV7-9; tentatively, D is TRBD1 or TRBD2 (5 bases each). Germline V gives CDR1 SEHNR, CDR2 FQNEAQ (reference sequence). The germline V and J ends were trimmed by 5 bases and 0 bases, with 14 bases remaining between them. This CDR3 has 16 amino acids. Written as DNA, the CDR3 is TGTGCCAGCAGCCAAGGGGAGTACTTCTCCTACAATGAGCAGTTCTTC. This codes for CASSQGEYFSYNEQFF.

There are many counts of this clonotype. V and J are TRBV7-3 and TRBJ2-5; D gene unclear. The germline gives CDR1 SGHTA, CDR2 FQGTGA. CDR3 length: 13 residues. Trimming removed 1 base from V and 3 bases from J, with 6 bases in between. CDR3 region: CASSLNREETQYF. CDR3 bases: TGTGCCAGCAGCTTAAACAGAGAAGAGACCCAGTACTTC.

The chain has TRBV12-3 or TRBV12-4 and TRBJ1-3; 7 positions agree with TRBD1. The CDR3 totals 14 residues. J lost 4 bases, V lost 5 bases, and 5 bases had no gene match. The CDR3 loop is CASSPGTEGNTIYF. CDR3 DNA: TGTGCCAGCAGTCCCGGGACAGAAGGAAACACCATATATTTT.

This clonotype showed up many times. The chain combines TRBV6-1 with TRBJ2-5; D gene uncertain. The CDR3 covers 12 residues. Germline lookup yields CDR1 MNHNS and CDR2 SASEGT. Trimming cost V 0 bases and J 4 bases, with 3 bases left between them. The CDR3: CASSEALETQYF. DNA of the CDR3: TGTGCCAGCAGTGAAGCTTTAGAGACCCAGTACTTC.